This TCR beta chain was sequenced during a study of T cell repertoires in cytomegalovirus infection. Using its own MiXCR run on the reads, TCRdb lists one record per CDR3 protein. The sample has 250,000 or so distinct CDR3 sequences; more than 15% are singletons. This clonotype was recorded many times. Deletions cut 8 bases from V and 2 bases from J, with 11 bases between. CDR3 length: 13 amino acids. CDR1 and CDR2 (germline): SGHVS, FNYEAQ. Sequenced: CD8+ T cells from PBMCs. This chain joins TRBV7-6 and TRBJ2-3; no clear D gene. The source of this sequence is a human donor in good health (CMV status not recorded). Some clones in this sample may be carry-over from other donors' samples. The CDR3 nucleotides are TGTGCCAGCTTCGGCGGAGACACAGATACGCAGTATTTT. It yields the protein CASFGGDTDTQYF.